The 19 T cell receptor beta chains reported below all come from one sample, sequenced in a study of technical replicates of blood from four donors. Produced via immunoSEQ multiplex PCR; TCRdb's table is partial and in-frame only. This table has 65,000 to 95,000 clones, over 80% appearing once. The source material was T cells isolated from PBMCs. These receptors originate from a human donor in good health.

The V and J genes are TRBV28 and TRBJ2-1, with TRBD2 identical over 7 bases. J gave up 3 bases and V 5 bases, and 7 bases lay outside the gene matches. Germline V CDR1 and CDR2: MDHEN, SYDVKM. The CDR3 is made up of 15 amino acids. CDR3 sequence reads: CASSPVPSGYNEQFF. As DNA, the CDR3 is TGTGCCAGCAGTCCCGTACCTAGCGGCTACAATGAGCAGTTCTTC.

CDR3 residues: CASKRDRGRYQPQHF. As DNA, the CDR3 is TGTGCCAGCAAAAGGGACAGGGGGCGATATCAGCCCCAGCATTTT. The chain employs TRBV2 and TRBJ1-5; 12 bases are shared with TRBD1. Germline V gives CDR1 SNHLY, CDR2 FYNNEI. Trimming at V came to 7 bases and at J to 5 bases, leaving 6 bases not matched to a gene. The CDR3 has 15 amino acids.

V and J are TRBV5-1 and TRBJ1-5, with a weak D call TRBD1 (5 bases). This CDR3 region has 15 residues. Germline V gene lookup returns CDR1 SGHRS and CDR2 YFSETQ. Between the trimmed V and J ends, which lost 0 bases and 4 bases, there was a span of 11 bases. CDR3 sequence reads: CASSLVTGTNQPQHF. The CDR3 nucleotides read TGCGCCAGCAGCTTGGTGACGGGGACTAATCAGCCCCAGCATTTT.

The CDR3 reads CASGMTGGETQYF. For the CDR3, the DNA is TGTGCCAGCGGGATGACGGGCGGGGAGACCCAGTACTTC. The chain recombines TRBV11-3 with TRBJ2-5, with D possibly being TRBD2 (5 bases). V was clipped by 8 bases and J by 5 bases, with 15 bases between them. The CDR3 is made up of 13 amino acids. The germline gives CDR1 SGHNT, CDR2 YENEEA.

The rearrangement uses TRBV5-1 and TRBJ2-3; possibly TRBD2 for D (6 bases). The germline V and J ends were trimmed by 2 bases and 2 bases, with 9 bases remaining between them. Germline V gives CDR1 SGHRS, CDR2 YFSETQ. This CDR3 region has 14 residues. CDR3 loop: CASSFRRDTDTQYF. The DNA for the CDR3 is TGCGCCAGCAGCTTTAGGCGGGACACAGATACGCAGTATTTT.

This sequence joins TRBV6-1 and TRBJ2-2, with 7 bases matching TRBD2. CDR1 is MNHNS, CDR2 SASEGT, per germline. The CDR3 contains 12 residues. V was clipped by 11 bases and J by 8 bases; unmatched bases: 8. Here the CDR3 DNA reads TGTGCCCCCTCCGGGGAGGGGGGGGAGCTGTTTTTT. Amino acids: CAPSGEGGELFF.

The V call is TRBV5-6, the J call TRBJ2-2; unclear D gene. CDR1 and CDR2 (germline): SGHDT, YYEEEE. The CDR3 spans 16 residues. Trimming shortened V by 0 bases and J by 3 bases, and 12 bases separated the two germline ends. CDR3 sequence (DNA): TGTGCCAGCAGCTTGGGAGTTGCCTCGGACACCGGGGAGCTGTTTTTT. Encoded protein: CASSLGVASDTGELFF.

The chain has TRBV28 and TRBJ2-2; 8 positions agree with TRBD2. This CDR3 is 15 amino acids long. The trim removed 6 bases at V and 4 bases at J, leaving 7 bases unmatched. Looked up from germline, CDR1 is MDHEN and CDR2 is SYDVKM. CDR3 in DNA: TGTGCCAGCAGAAGGGGACTAGGACCCACCGGGGAGCTGTTTTTT. This sequence encodes CASRRGLGPTGELFF.

This chain connects TRBV7-8 to TRBJ2-7, with 9 bases fitting TRBD1. The germline gives CDR1 SGHVS, CDR2 FQNEAQ. This CDR3 comprises 13 residues. The J segment lost 5 bases and the V segment lost 4 bases, leaving 3 bases of the junction unmatched. DNA for the CDR3: TGTGCCAGCAGCTCGGACAGGGGCGACGAGCAGTACTTC. This gives the protein CASSSDRGDEQYF.

The chain couples TRBV5-4 to TRBJ2-2, with unresolved D. The CDR3 is 13 amino acids. The ends were cut back, 0 bases at V and 5 bases at J, with 5 bases in the middle. From germline, CDR1 is SGHNT and CDR2 YYREEE (reference sequence). The CDR3 sequence is CASSLVTTGELFF. The CDR3 DNA reads as TGTGCCAGCAGCTTGGTCACTACCGGGGAGCTGTTTTTT.

This clone occurred once. The genes are TRBV30 and TRBJ2-2; 11 positions agree with TRBD2. Germline CDR1 GTSNPN, CDR2 SVGIG (reference sequence). The trim removed 3 bases at V and 3 bases at J, leaving 3 bases unmatched. The CDR3 is 15 residues long. The CDR3 coding sequence is TGTGCCTGGAGGGTACTAGCGGGGGACACCGGGGAGCTGTTTTTT. Its translation: CAWRVLAGDTGELFF.

This clone showed up just once. V gene TRBV4-1 combines with J gene TRBJ2-3, with a weak D call TRBD2 (7 bases). This CDR3 contains 17 residues. Trimming removed 4 bases at V and 1 base at J, with 18 bases between. The germline gives CDR1 MGHRA, CDR2 YSYEKL. CDR3 coding DNA: TGCGCCAGCAGCCTCCTAGGGAGGGGGGCCGGCACAGATACGCAGTATTTT. The encoded protein is CASSLLGRGAGTDTQYF.

The chain is built from TRBV2 and TRBJ1-5; TRBD1 matches at 7 bases. Germline CDR1 SNHLY, CDR2 FYNNEI. With V trimmed by 4 bases and J by 4 bases, 7 bases remained unmatched. This CDR3 has 15 amino acids. The CDR3 nucleotides read TGTGCCAGCAGTGGGGACACAGGGGAGAATCAGCCCCAGCATTTT. Its protein product is CASSGDTGENQPQHF.

The V gene is TRBV7-2, the J gene TRBJ2-7; 7 bases align to TRBD1. The CDR3 totals 13 residues. CDR1 is SGHTA, CDR2 FQGNSA, per germline. V lost 4 bases and J lost 3; bases outside the gene matches: 3. The CDR3 is CASSSDRLYEQYF. As DNA, the CDR3 is TGTGCCAGCAGCTCGGACAGGCTCTACGAGCAGTACTTC. The whole variable domain, filled in from reference TRBV7-2 and TRBJ2-7, reads GAGVSQSPSNKVTEKGKDVELRCDPISGHTALYWYRQSLGQGLEFLIYFQGNSAPDKSGLPSDRFSAERTGGSVSTLTIQRTQQEDSAVYLCASSSDRLYEQYFGPGTRLTVT.

The CDR3 DNA reads as TGTGGGACAGGGGGTGAGACCCAGTACTTC. This sequence encodes CGTGGETQYF. The chain couples TRBV7-9 to TRBJ2-5, with 10 bases fitting TRBD1. CDR1 and CDR2 (germline): SEHNR, FQNEAQ (reference sequence). The CDR3 runs to 10 residues.

The chain is built from TRBV7-9 and TRBJ1-2; TRBD1 is a possible D gene (5 bases). CDR1 and CDR2 (germline): SEHNR, FQNEAQ (reference sequence). The CDR3 runs to 13 residues. The germline V and J ends were trimmed by 1 base and 6 bases, with 9 bases remaining between them. The CDR3 here is CASSLGTLNGYTF. For the CDR3, the DNA is TGTGCCAGCAGCTTAGGGACACTCAATGGCTACACCTTC.

V usage is TRBV10-3 and J usage is TRBJ1-6; D uncertain. Trimming stripped 11 bases from V and 0 bases from J, with 8 bases between. Germline V gene sequence: CDR1 ENHRY, CDR2 SYGVKD. CDR3 length equals 13 residues. This CDR3 reads CAAKSSYNSPLHF. The CDR3 DNA follows: TGTGCCGCAAAGAGCTCCTATAATTCACCCCTCCACTTT.

The J gene is TRBJ2-5, the V gene TRBV7-9, with 8 bases aligning to TRBD2. CDR1 and CDR2 (germline): SEHNR, FQNEAQ (reference sequence). The CDR3 runs to 12 residues. The ends lost 1 base at V and 13 bases at J; junction bases unmatched: 5. CDR3 amino acids: CASSLEGLAGYF. The CDR3 DNA reads as TGTGCCAGCAGCTTAGAGGGCCTAGCGGGGTACTTC.

V gene TRBV4-2 combines with J gene TRBJ2-1, with 8 bases aligning to TRBD1. CDR3 length: 17 residues. V was clipped by 4 bases and J by 1 base; unmatched bases: 9. Germline V gene lookup returns CDR1 LGHNA and CDR2 YNFKEQ. CDR3 residues: CASSRLFRDRSYNEQFF. DNA of the CDR3: TGTGCCAGCAGCCGATTATTCCGGGACAGGTCCTACAATGAGCAGTTCTTC.